A selection of T cell receptor beta chains follows, all from one sample in a study of blood T cell repertoires in COVID-19. TCRdb's table, derived via immunoSEQ multiplex PCR, lists solely in-frame clones and lacks some. The sample consists of 120,000 or so clones, 79% of them appearing once. Sequences were obtained from peripheral blood. The origin of the receptors is a man aged 40-49 years with active or convalescent COVID-19. Each CDR3 is given with its conserved first and last residue. D genes are given only for firm matches. Clone size appears in some rows only: once, few, many, or a class for an expanded clone.

J | V | D | size | DNA | CDR3
TRBJ1-3 | TRBV6-4 | TRBD1 | - | TGTGCCAGCAGTGAGCAGGGGGCGCCTGGAAACACCATATATTTT | CASSEQGAPGNTIYF
TRBJ1-5 | TRBV6-5 | - | once | TGTGCCAGCGCCTTGGCCGGGAGCAATCAGCCCCAGCATTTT | CASALAGSNQPQHF
TRBJ2-7 | TRBV6-5 | TRBD1 | - | TGTGCCAGCAGTTGGGGGACAGGGAGGGCCTACGAGCAGTACTTC | CASSWGTGRAYEQYF
TRBJ1-1 | TRBV19 | TRBD1 | - | TGTGCCAGTAGCCCGGGACAGGGAGTTGGATCTGAAGCTTTCTTT | CASSPGQGVGSEAFF
TRBJ1-6 | TRBV30 | - | few | TGTGCCCACGGACAGCTTAATTCACCCCTCCACTTT | CAHGQLNSPLHF
TRBJ1-3 | TRBV3-1/TRBV3-2 | - | - | TGTGCCAGCAGCCAAGATGCGACCAGGGCCTCTGGAAACACCATATATTTT | CASSQDATRASGNTIYF
TRBJ2-1 | TRBV29-1 | TRBD1 | - | TGCAGCGGTTCGGGACAGGGCATAAATGAGCAGTTCTTC | CSGSGQGINEQFF
TRBJ2-3 | TRBV5-6 | - | - | TGTGCCAGCAGCTTGGGACTCCTTTCTACAGATACGCAGTATTTT | CASSLGLLSTDTQYF
TRBJ2-1 | TRBV5-1 | TRBD2 | - | TGCGCCAGCAGCTTGGCTGGCGGGAGTTTTTGGGAGCAGTTCTTC | CASSLAGGSFWEQFF
TRBJ1-2 | TRBV6-1 | TRBD1 | - | TGTGCCAGCAGTGAATCGAACAGGGGGGACTATGGCTACACCTTC | CASSESNRGDYGYTF
TRBJ2-1 | TRBV5-4 | TRBD2 | - | TGTGCCAGCAGGTGGGTAGGTAGCGGGAGAGATGAGCAGTTCTTC | CASRWVGSGRDEQFF
TRBJ1-1 | TRBV4-1 | TRBD1 | - | TGCGCCAGCAGCCCATATGGGGACAGCTACACTGAAGCTTTCTTT | CASSPYGDSYTEAFF
TRBJ1-1 | TRBV27 | TRBD1 | - | TGTGCCAGCAGTCCCGGGACAGGTTACACTGAAGCTTTCTTT | CASSPGTGYTEAFF
TRBJ1-2 | TRBV6-5 | TRBD1 | - | TGTGCCAGCCTTGACAGGGTCAACGGTGGCTACACCTTC | CASLDRVNGGYTF
TRBJ2-2 | TRBV14 | - | many | TGTGCCAGCAGTCGGGGGTTCGGGGAGCTGTTTTTT | CASSRGFGELFF
TRBJ2-7 | TRBV4-3 | - | - | TGCGCCAGCAGCCAAGAACGAGGGTTGGAGCAGTACTTC | CASSQERGLEQYF
TRBJ2-6 | TRBV21-1 | - | - | TGTGCCTTTCGGGAGCGCGGGAGATATCCTGGGGCCAACGTCCTGACTTTC | CAFRERGRYPGANVLTF
TRBJ2-7 | TRBV27 | TRBD1 | - | TGTGCCAGCAGTCCTACAGGGGCTACCTACGAGCAGTACTTC | CASSPTGATYEQYF
TRBJ1-1 | TRBV11-1 | TRBD1 | - | TGTGCCAGCAGCGAAGGGACAGGGAGGGGTATCACTGAAGCTTTCTTT | CASSEGTGRGITEAFF
TRBJ1-2 | TRBV11-2 | - | - | TGTGCCAGCAGCGTTGCGGGAAATCCTAACTATGGCTACACCTTC | CASSVAGNPNYGYTF
TRBJ1-3 | TRBV28 | - | - | TGTGCCAGCAGCCCGGGGGGGATCGGAAACACCATATATTTT | CASSPGGIGNTIYF
TRBJ2-3 | TRBV15 | TRBD1 | - | TGTGCCACCACACCGGGACAGGGCACAGATACGCAGTATTTT | CATTPGQGTDTQYF
TRBJ2-2 | TRBV12-5 | - | - | TGTGCTAGTGGTTTGGTAGGGGCAGTGGGGGAGCTGTTTTTT | CASGLVGAVGELFF
TRBJ2-1 | TRBV7-9 | - | - | TGTGCCAGCAGCATACGGGTGACCTCCTACAATGAGCAGTTCTTC | CASSIRVTSYNEQFF